This is a list of T cell receptor beta chains from one sample in a study of blood T cell repertoires in COVID-19. Produced via immunoSEQ multiplex PCR; TCRdb's table is partial and in-frame only. There are just over 300,000 clones in the sample; over 80% occur only once, and more than 8.5% lies in the top ten. The sample consisted of PBMCs or T cells enriched from blood (not recorded which). The receptors stem from a woman aged 18 to 35 who had recovered from COVID-19. The CDR3 runs from the conserved cysteine through the conserved F or W. The order of the fields is clone size, V gene, D gene, J gene, CDR3 DNA, CDR3 protein. The D gene is left open where the match is weak. A clone size is listed for some rows: how often the clone was seen (once, few, many), or a class if it is expanded.

.	TRBV7-9	.	TRBJ2-7	TGTGCCAGCAGCTTCGGAGGGGCCCAAAACTACGAGCAGTACTTC	CASSFGGAQNYEQYF
.	TRBV6-5	.	TRBJ2-5	TGTGCCAGCAGTTACTCTGCTGAGGAAGAGACCCAGTACTTC	CASSYSAEEETQYF
.	TRBV7-8	TRBD2	TRBJ2-7	TGTGCCAGCAGCCTAGCGGGAGGTTCCTCCTACGAGCAGTACTTC	CASSLAGGSSYEQYF
.	TRBV6-5	.	TRBJ2-1	TGTGCCAGTGCGGTATACCAAAACAATGAGCAGTTCTTC	CASAVYQNNEQFF
.	TRBV25-1	TRBD1	TRBJ1-2	TGTGCCAGCAGTGAATCCGGGACAGGGGACAACTATGGCTACACCTTC	CASSESGTGDNYGYTF
.	TRBV27	.	TRBJ2-7	TGTGCCAGCACGGCCAGGGGTTCCTACGAGCAGTACTTC	CASTARGSYEQYF
.	TRBV7-2	.	TRBJ1-5	TGTGCCAGCAGCCATGACACCTCGTTAAGCAATCAGCCCCAGCATTTT	CASSHDTSLSNQPQHF
.	TRBV28	.	TRBJ2-7	TGTGCCAGCAGTTATATGGCAAGCTACGAGCAGTACTTC	CASSYMASYEQYF
.	TRBV28	.	TRBJ2-4	TGTGCCAGCAGTTTAAGTGGGGGGGGCGCGGAAAACATTCAGTACTTC	CASSLSGGGAENIQYF
.	TRBV3-1/TRBV3-2	.	TRBJ1-2	TGTGCCAGCAGCCAGGCTTCGGGGAGGGCGAGCTATGGCTACACCTTC	CASSQASGRASYGYTF
.	TRBV19	.	TRBJ2-7	TGTGCCAGTAGTAAGGGCCCTAGCGCCTACGAGCAGTACTTC	CASSKGPSAYEQYF
.	TRBV5-6	TRBD1	TRBJ2-7	TGTGCCAGCAGCTTTTCAGGCGGCACAGGGGTTTACGAGCAGTACTTC	CASSFSGGTGVYEQYF
.	TRBV15	.	TRBJ1-6	TGTGCCACCAGCAGAGCACGGAATTCACCCCTCCACTTT	CATSRARNSPLHF
.	TRBV27	.	TRBJ2-4	TGTGCCAGCAGTTTGGAGGTGGGGGGGCCCCAAAACATTCAGTACTTC	CASSLEVGGPQNIQYF
.	TRBV9	TRBD2	TRBJ2-1	TGTGCCAGCAGCGTAGGACCTCGGGCTAGCGGGAGATTGGATGAGCAGTTCTTC	CASSVGPRASGRLDEQFF
.	TRBV28	.	TRBJ1-4	TGTGCCAGCAGTTTATCCGGGGATGAAAAACTGTTTTTT	CASSLSGDEKLFF
.	TRBV7-8	TRBD2	TRBJ2-2	TGTGCCAGCAGCCGACTAGCGGGGATGAACACCGGGGAGCTGTTTTTT	CASSRLAGMNTGELFF
.	TRBV5-4	.	TRBJ1-3	TGTGCCAGCAGCTTGGGGCCTTCTGGAAACACCATATATTTT	CASSLGPSGNTIYF
.	TRBV7-3	.	TRBJ1-1	TGTGCCAGCAGCTACGGAGGGAACACTGAAGCTTTCTTT	CASSYGGNTEAFF
.	TRBV10-1	.	TRBJ1-4	TGCGCCAGCTGTAACAGGGAAACTAATGAAAAACTGTTTTTT	CASCNRETNEKLFF
.	TRBV7-2	.	TRBJ1-2	TGTGCCAGCAGCTTAGCGGCAGGGAAGGTCTATGGCTACACCTTC	CASSLAAGKVYGYTF
.	TRBV7-2	.	TRBJ2-3	TGTGCCAGCAGCTTTGGTTCACACACAGATACGCAGTATTTT	CASSFGSHTDTQYF
.	TRBV7-8	.	TRBJ2-1	TGTGCCAGCAGCCCGGTGAATGAGCAGTTCTTC	CASSPVNEQFF
.	TRBV7-2	TRBD2	TRBJ2-3	TGTGCCAGCAGCTTAATCTACGGGGGGGCGGATACGCAGTATTTT	CASSLIYGGADTQYF
.	TRBV28	.	TRBJ2-3	TGTGCCAGCTCAGAACTGGACTCCACAGATACGCAGTATTTT	CASSELDSTDTQYF
.	TRBV7-3	TRBD2	TRBJ2-2	TGTGCCAGCAGCTTAACGGGGACTAGAGGATCTGGGGAGCTGTTTTTT	CASSLTGTRGSGELFF
.	TRBV4-2	TRBD1	TRBJ1-2	TGTGCCAGCAGCCAAGCCTCGACAGGGGGGGCCCGTGGCTACACCTTC	CASSQASTGGARGYTF
.	TRBV19	.	TRBJ2-7	TGTGCCAGTGCCCAACCCGAGAGGAGGAGCGAGCAGTACTTC	CASAQPERRSEQYF
few	TRBV12-5	.	TRBJ1-1	TGTGCTAGTGGTTCCCAGACGGGGGACGCGAACACTGAAGCTTTCTTT	CASGSQTGDANTEAFF
.	TRBV11-3	TRBD2	TRBJ2-1	TGTGCCAGCAGCTTAGTCGCGGGGGGCTACAATGAGCAGTTCTTC	CASSLVAGGYNEQFF
.	TRBV5-1	TRBD2	TRBJ2-5	TGCGCCAGCAGCAACTCCGGGAGGCAAGAGACCCAGTACTTC	CASSNSGRQETQYF
.	TRBV4-3	TRBD1	TRBJ2-1	TGCGCCAGCAGCCAAGGATGGACAGGAGCATACAATGAGCAGTTCTTC	CASSQGWTGAYNEQFF
.	TRBV7-3	TRBD1	TRBJ1-1	TGTGCCAGCAGCTTCAAGACAGGGGGCTCCGCCACTGAAGCTTTCTTT	CASSFKTGGSATEAFF
.	TRBV7-8	.	TRBJ2-1	TGTGCCAGCAGTCACATACTATTTCCGGACAATGAGCAGTTCTTC	CASSHILFPDNEQFF
.	TRBV13	TRBD2	TRBJ2-1	TGTGCCAGCAGCTTAGATCGGGGGGGCCTCGATGAGCAGTTCTTC	CASSLDRGGLDEQFF
.	TRBV7-8	TRBD1	TRBJ2-2	TGTGCCAGCAGCTTAACTCAGATCGGGACAGGGGTTCTCGGGGAGCTGTTTTTT	CASSLTQIGTGVLGELFF
.	TRBV9	TRBD1	TRBJ2-7	TGTGCCAGCAGCGCGACAGGGGACGAGCAGTACTTC	CASSATGDEQYF
.	TRBV2	.	TRBJ1-2	TGTGCCAGCATCCCGACAGTGGGCTATGGCTACACCTTC	CASIPTVGYGYTF
.	TRBV6-5	TRBD1	TRBJ1-1	TGTGCCAGCAGGACCTCCGGACAGGGGCGGACTGAAGCTTTCTTT	CASRTSGQGRTEAFF
once	TRBV19	TRBD2	TRBJ2-1	TGTGCCAGTCTCCCCAACGGGAGGGTAAGCAATGAGCAGTTCTTC	CASLPNGRVSNEQFF
.	TRBV5-8	.	TRBJ1-2	TGTGCCAGCAGCTTGTCAGGGGCGGATGGCTACACCTTC	CASSLSGADGYTF
.	TRBV6-6	.	TRBJ2-6	TGTGCCAGCAGTCTTGTAAATTCGGGCTCTGGGGCCAACGTCCTGACTTTC	CASSLVNSGSGANVLTF
once	TRBV5-8	.	TRBJ2-3	TGTGCCAGCAGTGCGGGGACCCAGAGCACAGATACGCAGTATTTT	CASSAGTQSTDTQYF
.	TRBV9	.	TRBJ1-3	TGTGCCAGCAGCGTAGTCGGGGACACCATATATTTT	CASSVVGDTIYF
.	TRBV7-2	.	TRBJ2-3	TGTGCCAGCAGCACCGGGACTAGCACAGATACGCAGTATTTT	CASSTGTSTDTQYF
once	TRBV9	.	TRBJ1-3	TGTGCCAGCAGCGTAGCGACACTCTCGTCCCCAAGAAACACCATATATTTT	CASSVATLSSPRNTIYF
.	TRBV7-8	TRBD1	TRBJ2-7	TGTGCCAGCAGCTTAGTTGGGACAGTTTACGAGCAGTACTTC	CASSLVGTVYEQYF
.	TRBV7-2	TRBD1	TRBJ2-1	TGTGCCAGCAGCTTAAGATTTGACAGGGAAGGATCCTACAATGAGCAGTTCTTC	CASSLRFDREGSYNEQFF
.	TRBV2	.	TRBJ1-2	TGTGCCATCACACTTGGGGCCTACTATGGCTACACCTTC	CAITLGAYYGYTF
.	TRBV4-3	TRBD1	TRBJ1-2	TGCGCCAGCAGCCTAACTACATCCGGGACAGGTGGCTACACCTTC	CASSLTTSGTGGYTF